The rows below give T cell receptor beta chains drawn from one sample of a study of T cell responses to AZD1222 COVID-19 vaccine. Data came from immunoSEQ multiplex PCR; TCRdb stores just in-frame clones and leaves some out. The sample includes about 82,000 clones, 80% to 90% seen only once; the top ten take around 18%. The specimen was peripheral blood, collected 28 days after the second AZD1222 dose. The source of these receptors is an adult who received the AZD1222 COVID-19 vaccine. Each CDR3 is given with its conserved first and last residue. D genes are given only for firm matches. Clone size is not always given. Where it is, it says once, few, many or a class for expanded clones.

d_gene: -
len: 18
j_gene: TRBJ2-7
abundance: once
v_gene: TRBV5-4
CDR3aa: CASSFSSFEGKSSYEQYF
CDR3nt: TGTGCCAGCAGCTTCTCGTCCTTCGAGGGGAAAAGCTCCTACGAGCAGTACTTC

d_gene: -
len: 15
j_gene: TRBJ1-3
abundance: -
v_gene: TRBV3-1/TRBV3-2
CDR3aa: CASSQVRDSGNTIYF
CDR3nt: TGTGCCAGCAGCCAAGTCAGGGACTCTGGAAACACCATATATTTT

d_gene: -
len: 11
j_gene: TRBJ2-1
abundance: few
v_gene: TRBV19
CDR3aa: CASGQGNEQFF
CDR3nt: TGTGCCTCGGGGCAGGGCAATGAGCAGTTCTTC

d_gene: -
len: 13
j_gene: TRBJ1-1
abundance: -
v_gene: TRBV30
CDR3aa: CAWSNGGFSEAFF
CDR3nt: TGTGCCTGGAGTAACGGGGGTTTTTCTGAAGCTTTCTTT

d_gene: -
len: 14
j_gene: TRBJ2-7
abundance: once
v_gene: TRBV11-2
CDR3aa: CASSLGDTLLKQYF
CDR3nt: TGTGCCAGCAGCTTAGGGGACACCCTCCTAAAGCAGTACTTC

d_gene: -
len: 12
j_gene: TRBJ1-2
abundance: -
v_gene: TRBV13
CDR3aa: CASSLVTGGYTF
CDR3nt: TGTGCCAGCAGCTTAGTGACCGGGGGCTACACCTTC

d_gene: -
len: 14
j_gene: TRBJ2-1
abundance: -
v_gene: TRBV15
CDR3aa: CATSRDEGDNEQFF
CDR3nt: TGTGCCACCAGCAGAGATGAAGGGGACAATGAGCAGTTCTTC

d_gene: -
len: 16
j_gene: TRBJ1-3
abundance: -
v_gene: TRBV6-6
CDR3aa: CASSYYPGLGGNTIYF
CDR3nt: TGTGCCAGCAGTTACTACCCGGGATTGGGGGGAAACACCATATATTTT

d_gene: TRBD2
len: 15
j_gene: TRBJ2-7
abundance: -
v_gene: TRBV7-2
CDR3aa: CASSEPGLAGKGADF
CDR3nt: TGTGCCAGCAGCGAGCCGGGACTAGCGGGGAAGGGGGCCGACTTC

d_gene: -
len: 12
j_gene: TRBJ2-7
abundance: once
v_gene: TRBV5-4
CDR3aa: CASSAGQREQYF
CDR3nt: TGTGCCAGCAGCGCCGGGCAGCGCGAGCAGTACTTC

d_gene: -
len: 14
j_gene: TRBJ1-6
abundance: -
v_gene: TRBV9
CDR3aa: CASSVESGISPLHF
CDR3nt: TGTGCCAGCAGCGTAGAATCCGGGATTTCACCCCTCCACTTT

d_gene: TRBD1
len: 16
j_gene: TRBJ1-6
abundance: -
v_gene: TRBV18
CDR3aa: CASSPEHDRGNSPLHF
CDR3nt: TGTGCCAGCTCACCCGAACATGACAGGGGTAATTCACCCCTCCACTTT

d_gene: -
len: 18
j_gene: TRBJ1-5
abundance: -
v_gene: TRBV5-1
CDR3aa: CASSPGTPGDYSNQPQHF
CDR3nt: TGCGCCAGCTCCCCGGGAACACCCGGAGACTATAGCAATCAGCCCCAGCATTTT

d_gene: TRBD1
len: 15
j_gene: TRBJ1-1
abundance: -
v_gene: TRBV7-2
CDR3aa: CASSSGGQGRTEAFF
CDR3nt: TGTGCCAGCAGCTCCGGCGGACAGGGCCGAACTGAAGCTTTCTTT

d_gene: TRBD2
len: 15
j_gene: TRBJ2-7
abundance: -
v_gene: TRBV6-2/TRBV6-3
CDR3aa: CASSYSRGGPYEQYF
CDR3nt: TGTGCCAGCAGTTACTCGCGCGGGGGGCCCTACGAGCAGTACTTC

d_gene: -
len: 12
j_gene: TRBJ2-7
abundance: -
v_gene: TRBV2
CDR3aa: CASMDPWYEQYF
CDR3nt: TGTGCCAGCATGGACCCCTGGTACGAGCAGTACTTC

d_gene: -
len: 14
j_gene: TRBJ2-3
abundance: -
v_gene: TRBV7-2
CDR3aa: CASSAHFSTDTQYF
CDR3nt: TGTGCCAGCAGCGCCCACTTTAGCACAGATACGCAGTATTTT

d_gene: TRBD1
len: 13
j_gene: TRBJ1-1
abundance: few
v_gene: TRBV7-2
CDR3aa: CASSLTGDTEAFF
CDR3nt: TGTGCCAGCAGCTTGACAGGGGACACTGAAGCTTTCTTT

d_gene: TRBD2
len: 19
j_gene: TRBJ2-2
abundance: -
v_gene: TRBV19
CDR3aa: CASSIDLGLAGGYHGELFF
CDR3nt: TGTGCCAGTAGTATAGATCTGGGACTAGCGGGGGGATATCACGGGGAGCTGTTTTTT

d_gene: -
len: 14
j_gene: TRBJ1-2
abundance: -
v_gene: TRBV10-3
CDR3aa: CAISTETGSYGYTF
CDR3nt: TGTGCCATCAGTACAGAAACAGGATCCTATGGCTACACCTTC

d_gene: TRBD2
len: 12
j_gene: TRBJ2-5
abundance: -
v_gene: TRBV2
CDR3aa: CATGEGQETQYF
CDR3nt: TGTGCCACTGGGGAGGGGCAAGAGACCCAGTACTTC

d_gene: -
len: 15
j_gene: TRBJ1-5
abundance: -
v_gene: TRBV7-2
CDR3aa: CASSPGGAGDQPQHF
CDR3nt: TGTGCCAGCAGCCCGGGGGGTGCGGGAGATCAGCCCCAGCATTTT

d_gene: -
len: 15
j_gene: TRBJ2-1
abundance: once
v_gene: TRBV7-2
CDR3aa: CASSLATAFYNEQFF
CDR3nt: TGTGCCAGCAGCTTAGCGACAGCTTTCTACAATGAGCAGTTCTTC

d_gene: -
len: 13
j_gene: TRBJ2-7
abundance: -
v_gene: TRBV27
CDR3aa: CASRLRDGPEQYF
CDR3nt: TGTGCCAGCAGGCTACGGGACGGCCCCGAGCAGTACTTC

d_gene: -
len: 14
j_gene: TRBJ1-4
abundance: -
v_gene: TRBV19
CDR3aa: CASTPLGSNEKLFF
CDR3nt: TGTGCCAGTACCCCCCTCGGCAGTAATGAAAAACTGTTTTTT

d_gene: -
len: 13
j_gene: TRBJ2-7
abundance: -
v_gene: TRBV6-5
CDR3aa: CASSYSEFREQYF
CDR3nt: TGTGCCAGCAGTTACTCTGAGTTTCGAGAGCAGTACTTC

d_gene: -
len: 14
j_gene: TRBJ2-7
abundance: -
v_gene: TRBV5-1
CDR3aa: CASSLAVGNYEQYF
CDR3nt: TGCGCCAGCAGCTTGGCAGTGGGGAACTACGAGCAGTACTTC